This T cell receptor beta chain was captured in a study of T cell responses to AZD1222 COVID-19 vaccine. Study results and caveats: Females outnumbered males among donors, who were mostly white British; clonal diversity was possibly underestimated. Spike as a whole was targeted by vaccine-associated CD4 TCRs, dominant at 160-218 and 743-854. Receipt of two AZD1222 doses was followed by a rise in Spike-specific TCR breadth and depth. Close to half of spike-specific TCRs reportedly recognize unmutated variant regions.

The repertoire was sequenced with immunoSEQ multiplex PCR; TCRdb's copy has only in-frame clones and lacks some. The sample consists of approximately 46,000 clones, approximately 90% of them appearing once. Of note for this clone: Its antigen remains unknown.

Germline values: CDR1 MNHEY, CDR2 SVGAGI. This CDR3 comprises 13 residues. The trim removed 5 bases at V and 3 bases at J, leaving 3 bases unmatched. The TCR comes from an adult who received the AZD1222 COVID-19 vaccine. Sequenced here: peripheral blood, sampled 28 days after the second AZD1222 dose. The chain employs TRBV6-5 and TRBJ2-7; 8 bases map to TRBD1. The CDR3 nucleotides are TGTGCCAGCAGTCGGACAGGGTACTACGAGCAGTACTTC. Encoded protein: CASSRTGYYEQYF.